The next 30 T cell receptor beta chains were all read from a single sample in a study of T cells in Graves' hyperthyroidism and ophthalmopathy. What was amplified from RNA transcripts were TCR beta CDR3 regions. The TCR CDR3 first-round RT-PCR relied on the HTBI primer set. TCRdb used MiXCR to reprocess the multiplex PCR reads, holding one entry per CDR3 protein. The sample holds 600,000 or so distinct CDR3 sequences, just over 45% seen once. The sample consisted of peripheral blood or thyroid tissue (not recorded which). These receptor sequences come from a woman younger than 35 with Graves' hyperthyroidism.

This clonotype was seen ten or more times. V and J are TRBV24-1 and TRBJ1-3; no clear D. V lost 3 bases and J lost 0, with 11 bases in between. Looked up from germline, CDR1 is KGHDR and CDR2 is SFDVKD. The CDR3 has 16 amino acids. CDR3 loop: CATSDGMVNSGNTIYF. As DNA, the CDR3 is TGTGCCACCAGTGATGGTATGGTAAACTCTGGAAACACCATATATTTT.

This chain uses TRBV10-3 with TRBJ1-5; D possibly corresponds to TRBD1 (6 bases). V lost 10 bases and J 7 bases, leaving 20 bases between the germline ends. Per germline, CDR1 ENHRY and CDR2 SYGVKD. CDR3 size: 14 residues. CDR3 bases: TGTGCCAGCAGCCTTCACAGGGCGGGGCAGCCCCAGCATTTT. The encoded protein is CASSLHRAGQPQHF.

The chain couples TRBV7-9 to TRBJ1-5; D might be TRBD1 (5 bases). Looked up from germline, CDR1 is SEHNR and CDR2 is FQNEAQ (reference sequence). Trimming removed 1 base from V and 7 bases from J, with 14 bases in between. The CDR3 has 15 amino acids. CDR3: CASSLESGIGQPQHF. As DNA, the CDR3 is TGTGCCAGCAGCTTAGAATCAGGGATCGGGCAGCCCCAGCATTTT.

This clonotype was recorded many times. V gene TRBV6-5 combines with J gene TRBJ2-7; weak D call: TRBD2 (6 bases). This CDR3 comprises 12 residues. Trimming took 6 bases from V and 6 from J, leaving 12 bases between them. Germline V lookup: CDR1 MNHEY, CDR2 SVGAGI. The chain's CDR3 is CASRGGDGEQYF. The CDR3 DNA follows: TGTGCCAGCAGGGGAGGTGACGGCGAGCAGTACTTC.

The chain employs TRBV29-1 and TRBJ2-3, with D perhaps assigned TRBD1 or TRBD2 (5 bases each). The CDR3 is made up of 17 amino acids. Trimming took 0 bases from V and 0 from J, leaving 16 bases between them. Germline lookup yields CDR1 SQVTM and CDR2 ANQGSEA. CDR3 protein: CSVEDRGTGPSTDTQYF. The CDR3 nucleotides are TGCAGCGTTGAAGATCGGGGAACGGGACCTAGCACAGATACGCAGTATTTT.

The genes are TRBV20-1 and TRBJ1-5, with D uncertain. The CDR3 is made up of 14 amino acids. Germline V gives CDR1 DFQATT, CDR2 SNEGSKA (reference sequence). The germline V and J ends were trimmed by 3 bases and 0 bases, with 9 bases remaining between them. The CDR3 protein is CSASEVHSNQPQHF. CDR3 nucleotides: TGCAGTGCTAGCGAGGTCCATAGCAATCAGCCCCAGCATTTT.

The J gene is TRBJ1-2, the V gene TRBV15; D is perhaps TRBD1 (6 bases). V lost 0 bases and J lost 6, with 14 bases in between. CDR1 is LNHNV, CDR2 YYDKDF, per germline (reference sequence). This CDR3 region has 15 residues. The CDR3 DNA reads as TGTGCCACCAGCAGAGATGTTGTGGGGGCGCATGGCTACACCTTC. Translated: CATSRDVVGAHGYTF.

J is TRBJ1-6 and V is TRBV6-1; possibly TRBD1 for D (6 bases). The CDR3 has 12 amino acids. The germline V gene has CDR1 MNHNS and CDR2 SASEGT. The CDR3 sequence is CARGGHGSPLHF. Here the CDR3 DNA reads TGTGCTAGAGGGGGGCACGGTTCACCCCTCCACTTT.

The genes are TRBV20-1 and TRBJ1-4; D not certain. The CDR3 runs to 13 residues. Trimming cost V 0 bases and J 11 bases, with 13 bases left between them. Germline V lookup: CDR1 DFQATT, CDR2 SNEGSKA (reference sequence). CDR3 sequence reads: CSARDLARDKLFF. In DNA, the CDR3 is TGCAGTGCTAGAGATCTGGCTCGCGATAAACTGTTTTTT.

V and J are TRBV25-1 and TRBJ2-2; D is undetermined. This CDR3 has 18 amino acids. V gave up 3 bases and J gave up 2 bases, with 19 bases separating them. Per the germline V gene, CDR1 is MGHDK and CDR2 is SYGVNS. CDR3 sequence reads: CASSDVSSGPTNTGELFF. The CDR3 bases are TGTGCCAGCAGTGACGTCAGCTCTGGGCCCACCAACACCGGGGAGCTGTTTTTT. The whole variable domain, remainder taken from reference TRBV25-1 and TRBJ2-2, is EADIYQTPRYLVIGTGKKITLECSQTMGHDKMYWYQQDPGMELHLIHYSYGVNSTEKGDLSSESTVSRIRTEHFPLTLESARPSHTSQYLCASSDVSSGPTNTGELFFGEGSRLTVL.

J is TRBJ2-7 and V is TRBV19, with 8 positions matching TRBD2. The CDR3 covers 14 residues. With V trimmed by 6 bases and J by 3 bases, 7 bases remained unmatched. The germline V gene encodes CDR1 LNHDA and CDR2 SQIVND (reference sequence). The CDR3 spells CASSTSGLSYEQYF. Written as DNA, the CDR3 is TGTGCCAGTAGCACTAGCGGATTGAGCTACGAGCAGTACTTC.

This clonotype has at least ten counts. This chain uses TRBV24-1 with TRBJ1-2; 8 positions agree with TRBD1. Looked up from germline, CDR1 is KGHDR and CDR2 is SFDVKD. CDR3 size: 15 residues. V lost 4 bases, J lost 4 bases, and 7 bases stayed unmatched. CDR3 sequence: CATSETGTGFYGYTF. CDR3 coding DNA: TGTGCCACCAGTGAGACCGGGACAGGATTCTATGGCTACACCTTC.

This clonotype has a single count. This chain uses TRBV2 with TRBJ1-1, with D possibly being TRBD1 (5 bases). CDR1 SNHLY and CDR2 FYNNEI come from the germline V gene. CDR3 length: 15 residues. V lost 9 bases and J 1 base, leaving 18 bases between the germline ends. The CDR3 loop reads CASSPWAGENTEAFF. CDR3 nucleotide sequence: TGTGCCAGTAGTCCCTGGGCGGGGGAGAACACTGAAGCTTTCTTT.

The chain recombines TRBV6-1 with TRBJ2-2; TRBD2 matches at 10 bases. V lost 7 bases and J lost 7; bases outside the gene matches: 12. The CDR3 consists of 16 residues. Germline values: CDR1 MNHNS, CDR2 SASEGT. The DNA for the CDR3 is TGTGCCAGCACCCCTAGCGGGAGAAGGGGAGACGGGGAGCTGTTTTTT. Its translation is CASTPSGRRGDGELFF.

This clonotype has only a few counts. The junction departs from the called germline gene at one end, perhaps through a read error. The chain couples TRBV7-2 to TRBJ2-7; the D gene could be TRBD1 or TRBD2 (7 bases each). CDR1 and CDR2 (germline): SGHTA, FQGNSA. The CDR3 has 14 residues. The CDR3 DNA reads as TGCGCCAGCAGCCAAGAGCAGGGGGGGTACGAGCAGTACTTC. Translated, it gives CASSQEQGGYEQYF.

This clonotype has ten or more counts. This chain joins TRBV12-3 or TRBV12-4 and TRBJ1-3, with D perhaps matching TRBD1 (5 bases). V was trimmed by 5 bases and J by 8 bases, leaving 7 bases between them. The CDR3 contains 11 residues. The CDR3 DNA reads as TGTGCCAGCAGTCAGGGAGACACCATATATTTT. The encoded protein is CASSQGDTIYF.

J is TRBJ1-5 and V is TRBV20-1; the D gene is possibly TRBD1 (6 bases). V was pared by 0 bases and J by 6 bases, with 18 bases between. This CDR3 has 16 amino acids. Germline V gives CDR1 DFQATT, CDR2 SNEGSKA (reference sequence). CDR3 DNA sequence: TGCAGTGCTAGAGATAGGAGATGGGGGCCGAGTCAGCCCCAGCATTTT. It codes for CSARDRRWGPSQPQHF.

In its sample, this clonotype was seen many times. The chain carries TRBV19 and TRBJ1-6; 10 bases agree with TRBD1. In germline, CDR1 is LNHDA, CDR2 SQIVND (reference sequence). This CDR3 comprises 12 residues. The junction had 4 bases not matched to a gene; V was cut back by 9 bases and J by 11 bases. As DNA, the CDR3 is TGTGCCAGCCGGACAGGGGGGGCACCCCTCCACTTT. Protein sequence: CASRTGGAPLHF. The full variable domain, rest sourced from reference TRBV19 and TRBJ1-6, is DGGITQSPKYLFRKEGQNVTLSCEQNLNHDAMYWYRQDPGQGLRLIYYSQIVNDFQKGDIAEGYSVSREKKESFPLTVTSAQKNPTAFYLCASRTGGAPLHFGNGTRLTVT.

The CDR3 sequence is CASSLTSSNTGELFF. The CDR3 nucleotides read TGCGCCAGCAGCCTGACTAGCTCGAACACCGGGGAGCTGTTTTTT. This chain connects TRBV5-1 to TRBJ2-2, with 7 bases matching TRBD2. CDR1 and CDR2 from the germline V gene are SGHRS and YFSETQ. The CDR3 runs 15 residues. J was trimmed by 0 bases and V by 4 bases; bases with no gene match: 3.

The gene calls are TRBV10-3 and TRBJ1-6; D might be TRBD1 (6 bases). The germline gives CDR1 ENHRY, CDR2 SYGVKD. The CDR3 has 14 amino acids. V shed 10 bases and J shed 7 bases, with 17 bases lying between them. CDR3 region: CASTLEGENSPLHF. As DNA, the CDR3 is TGTGCCAGCACCCTTGAGGGGGAAAATTCACCCCTCCACTTT.

The V call is TRBV7-3, the J call TRBJ2-5; the match to TRBD2 covers 8 bases. Germline V gene lookup returns CDR1 SGHTA and CDR2 FQGTGA. V was clipped by 1 base and J by 5 bases; unmatched bases: 6. This CDR3 has 15 residues. The CDR3 region has the DNA TGTGCCAGCAGCTTAAAAATAGGCGGGAGGGAGACCCAGTACTTC. This codes for CASSLKIGGRETQYF.

The sample holds one count of this clonotype. This rearrangement joins TRBV2 to TRBJ1-2, with a tentative D call TRBD1 (6 bases). Germline CDR1 SNHLY, CDR2 FYNNEI. V lost 3 bases, J lost 2 bases, and 10 bases lay in between. This CDR3 has 14 amino acids. The CDR3 reads CASSDRTVNYGYTF. The CDR3, as DNA: TGTGCCAGCAGTGACCGGACAGTCAACTATGGCTACACCTTC.

There are a few counts of this clonotype. V and J are TRBV7-9 and TRBJ2-5; TRBD2 matches 10 bases. The CDR3 has 15 residues. V was clipped by 5 bases and J by 4 bases; unmatched bases: 7. The V gene's germline CDR1 is SEHNR and CDR2 FQNEAQ (reference sequence). CDR3 DNA sequence: TGTGCCAGCAGCATATTAGCGGGAGGAGGAGAGACCCAGTACTTC. It translates to CASSILAGGGETQYF.

This clonotype was detected many times. The chain couples TRBV7-9 to TRBJ2-5; the D gene is possibly TRBD1 (6 bases). CDR3 size: 14 residues. Per germline, CDR1 SEHNR and CDR2 FQNEAQ (reference sequence). V lost 5 bases to trimming and J lost 0 bases, with 10 bases between them. The CDR3 loop reads CASSPHRDQETQYF. As DNA, the CDR3 is TGTGCCAGCAGCCCCCACAGGGACCAAGAGACCCAGTACTTC.

In its sample, this clonotype was seen many times. V and J are TRBV11-2 and TRBJ1-6, with D unresolved. The V end was cut by 1 base, the J end by 5 bases, with 3 bases between. Germline values: CDR1 SGHAT, CDR2 FQNNGV. The CDR3 runs 13 residues. CDR3 nucleotides: TGTGCCAGCAGCTTAGGGAATAATTCACCCCTCCACTTT. It translates to CASSLGNNSPLHF.

This chain connects TRBV12-3 or TRBV12-4 to TRBJ1-2; D might be TRBD1 (5 bases). Trimming shortened V by 5 bases and J by 6 bases, and 13 bases separated the two germline ends. The CDR3 spans 13 residues. The CDR3 loop is CASSQSGGDGYTF. Written as DNA, the CDR3 is TGTGCCAGCAGTCAATCCGGGGGAGATGGCTACACCTTC.

In this sample, this clonotype turned up many times. This sequence joins TRBV15 and TRBJ1-5; D is ambiguous. The CDR3 runs 13 residues. The V end was cut by 0 bases, the J end by 10 bases, with 10 bases between. The V gene's germline CDR1 is LNHNV and CDR2 YYDKDF (reference sequence). DNA for the CDR3: TGTGCCACCAGCAGAGACTACGACATACCCCAGCATTTT. Translation: CATSRDYDIPQHF. The entire variable domain, with the rest obtained from reference TRBV15 and TRBJ1-5, is as follows: DAMVIQNPRYQVTQFGKPVTLSCSQTLNHNVMYWYQQKSSQAPKLLFHYYDKDFNNEADTPDNFQSRRPNTSFCFLDIRSPGLGDTAMYLCATSRDYDIPQHFGDGTRLSIL.

In the case of this clonotype: This may come from a read error, since a much larger clone is one base off. V is TRBV24-1 and J is TRBJ2-5; a weak D match, TRBD2 (6 bases). V was shortened by 6 bases and J by 5 bases, with 21 bases between the two germline ends. The germline CDR1 and CDR2 sequences are KGHDR and SFDVKD. The CDR3 has 16 residues. The CDR3 is CATSYFSLGGLETQYF. CDR3 coding DNA: TGTGCCACCAGTTACTTCTCCCTAGGAGGGCTGGAGACCCAGTACTTC.

This clonotype was seen a handful of times. The chain combines TRBV11-2 with TRBJ1-2, with TRBD1 identical over 7 bases. The CDR3 runs to 15 residues. V trimming: 5 bases; J trimming: 2 bases; junction bases outside the gene matches: 8. Germline CDR1 is SGHAT and CDR2 is FQNNGV. The CDR3 here is CASSQTGKSNYGYTF. CDR3 coding DNA: TGTGCCAGCAGCCAGACAGGGAAGTCGAACTATGGCTACACCTTC.

V usage is TRBV2 and J usage is TRBJ1-2, with D possibly being TRBD1 (6 bases). The CDR3 has 14 residues. V was clipped by 11 bases and J by 10 bases, with 26 bases between them. Germline V CDR1 and CDR2: SNHLY, FYNNEI. CDR3 sequence reads: CARKPPQGPPNYTF. Here the CDR3 DNA reads TGTGCCCGCAAACCACCACAGGGTCCCCCTAACTACACCTTC.